This TCR beta chain appears in the sequencing data of a study of regulatory T cells in long-lasting Graves disease. Study results and limitations: Whereas 966 public clonotypes were shared by new patients, persistent patients shared more, at about 2,500. Authors noted too few samples as a limitation.

Trimming took off 0 bases at V and 5 bases at J, with 8 bases between the two ends. CDR1 and CDR2 (germline): LGHNT, FRNRAP. This CDR3 is 14 amino acids long. This clonotype appeared many times. Its antigen is undetermined. CDR3 regions were amplified by Arm-PCR using iRepertoire HTBI primers to build TCR beta libraries. TCRdb used MiXCR to reprocess the multiplex PCR reads, holding one entry per CDR3 protein. The sample carries 500,000 or so distinct CDR3 sequences, 15% to 20% recorded once. Specified time point: newly diagnosed GD, antithyroid drugs for less than 3 months. Making the TCR library involved RNA that had been extracted from PBMCs. Separately, the same data were catalogued under a study of T cells in Graves' hyperthyroidism and ophthalmopathy. That publication notes: The hyperthyroidism patients had all been newly diagnosed, and their disease duration was under 2 months. Their ages ranged from 18 to 65 years. HTBI primers drove first-round RT-PCR of the TCR CDR3.

The rearrangement joins TRBV12-5 to TRBJ2-1; D call uncertain. This sequence originates from a man aged 35 to 55 with Graves disease. The sample was peripheral blood mononuclear cells (PBMCs), taken at new diagnosis, from a patient treated with antithyroid drugs. The CDR3 DNA is TGTGCTAGTGGTTTGGTACCGGACCACAATGAGCAGTTCTTC. It encodes CASGLVPDHNEQFF.